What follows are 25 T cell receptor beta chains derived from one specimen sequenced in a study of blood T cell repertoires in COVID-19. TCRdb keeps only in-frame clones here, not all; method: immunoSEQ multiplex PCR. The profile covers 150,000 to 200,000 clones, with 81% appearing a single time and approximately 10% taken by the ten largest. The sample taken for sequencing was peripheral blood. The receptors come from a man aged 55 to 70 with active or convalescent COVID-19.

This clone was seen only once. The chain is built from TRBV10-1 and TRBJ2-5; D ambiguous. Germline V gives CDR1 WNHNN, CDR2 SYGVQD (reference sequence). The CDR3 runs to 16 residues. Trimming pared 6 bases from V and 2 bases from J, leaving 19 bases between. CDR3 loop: CASRRTSPKRQETQYF. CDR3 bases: TGCGCCAGCAGGCGAACCTCCCCCAAGAGACAAGAGACCCAGTACTTC.

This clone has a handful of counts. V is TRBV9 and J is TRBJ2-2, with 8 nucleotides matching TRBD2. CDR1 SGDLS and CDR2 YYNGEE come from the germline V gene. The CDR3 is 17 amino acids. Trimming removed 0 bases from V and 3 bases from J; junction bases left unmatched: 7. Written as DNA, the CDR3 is TGTGCCAGCAGCGTAGCTACCAGCGGGGGATACACCGGGGAGCTGTTTTTT. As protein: CASSVATSGGYTGELFF.

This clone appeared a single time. CDR3 in amino acids: CATSDLRAGGIDTQYF. The CDR3 nucleotides read TGTGCCACCAGTGACCTCAGGGCAGGGGGCATAGATACGCAGTATTTT. V is TRBV24-1 and J is TRBJ2-3; TRBD1 aligns across 8 bases. V gave up 4 bases and J gave up 5 bases; unmatched junction bases: 10. Germline CDR1 reads KGHDR; CDR2 reads SFDVKD. The CDR3 covers 16 residues.

CDR3 sequence (DNA): TGTGCCAGCTCACCAAGCGGACTAGCGGGAGCCCACGAGCAGTACTTC. It yields the protein CASSPSGLAGAHEQYF. V gene TRBV18 combines with J gene TRBJ2-7; TRBD2 matches 13 bases. Germline V gene lookup returns CDR1 KGHSH and CDR2 LQKENI. The CDR3 consists of 16 residues. The J segment lost 5 bases and the V segment lost 2 bases, leaving 6 bases of the junction unmatched.

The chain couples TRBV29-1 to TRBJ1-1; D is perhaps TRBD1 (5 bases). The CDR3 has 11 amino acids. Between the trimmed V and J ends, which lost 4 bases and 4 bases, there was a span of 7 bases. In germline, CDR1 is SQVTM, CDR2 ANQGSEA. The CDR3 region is CSVAGVTEAFF. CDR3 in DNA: TGCAGCGTTGCGGGGGTCACTGAAGCTTTCTTT.

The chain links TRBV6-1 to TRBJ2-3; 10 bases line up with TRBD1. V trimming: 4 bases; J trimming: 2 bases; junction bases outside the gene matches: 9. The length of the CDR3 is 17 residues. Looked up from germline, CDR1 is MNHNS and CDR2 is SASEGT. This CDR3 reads CASSAQGGQGITDTQYF. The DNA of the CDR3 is TGTGCCAGCAGTGCACAAGGGGGACAGGGGATCACAGATACGCAGTATTTT.

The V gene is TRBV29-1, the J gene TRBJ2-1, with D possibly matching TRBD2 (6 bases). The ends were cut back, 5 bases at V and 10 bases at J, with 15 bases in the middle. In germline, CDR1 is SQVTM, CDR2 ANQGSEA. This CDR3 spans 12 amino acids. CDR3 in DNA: TGCAGCGTTCAGCCGGGACTTGAGGAGCAGTTCTTC. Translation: CSVQPGLEEQFF.

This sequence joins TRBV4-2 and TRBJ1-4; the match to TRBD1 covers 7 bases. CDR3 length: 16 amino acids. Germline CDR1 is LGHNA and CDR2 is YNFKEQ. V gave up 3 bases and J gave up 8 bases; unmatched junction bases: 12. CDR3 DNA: TGTGCCAGCAGCCACGCGGGCGTGGCAGGGGGGGAAAAACTGTTTTTT. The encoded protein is CASSHAGVAGGEKLFF.

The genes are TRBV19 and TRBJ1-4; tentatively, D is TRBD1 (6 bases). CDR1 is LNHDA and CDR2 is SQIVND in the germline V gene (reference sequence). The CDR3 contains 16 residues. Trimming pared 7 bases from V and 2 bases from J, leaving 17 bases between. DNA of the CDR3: TGTGCCAGTACCCCAAACAGGGCCGCGACTAATGAAAAACTGTTTTTT. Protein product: CASTPNRAATNEKLFF.

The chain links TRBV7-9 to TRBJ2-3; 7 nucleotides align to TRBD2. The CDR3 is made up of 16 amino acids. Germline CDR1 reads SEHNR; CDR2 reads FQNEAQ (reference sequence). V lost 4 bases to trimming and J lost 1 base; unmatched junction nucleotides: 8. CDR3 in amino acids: CASSSGGTGGTDTQYF. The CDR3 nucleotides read TGTGCCAGCAGCTCCGGGGGGACGGGGGGCACAGATACGCAGTATTTT.

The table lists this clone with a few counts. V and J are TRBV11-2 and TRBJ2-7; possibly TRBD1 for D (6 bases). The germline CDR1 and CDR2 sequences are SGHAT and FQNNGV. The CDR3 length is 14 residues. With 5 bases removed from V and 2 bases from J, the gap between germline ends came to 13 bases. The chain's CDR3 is CASSRRGNTYEQYF. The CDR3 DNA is TGTGCCAGCAGCCGAAGGGGGAACACCTACGAGCAGTACTTC.

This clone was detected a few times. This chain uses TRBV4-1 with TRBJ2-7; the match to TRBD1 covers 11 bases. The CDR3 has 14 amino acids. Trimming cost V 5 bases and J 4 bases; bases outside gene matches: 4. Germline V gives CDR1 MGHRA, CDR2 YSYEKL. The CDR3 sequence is CASSSGTGGYEQYF. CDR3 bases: TGCGCCAGCAGCTCCGGGACAGGGGGTTACGAGCAGTACTTC.

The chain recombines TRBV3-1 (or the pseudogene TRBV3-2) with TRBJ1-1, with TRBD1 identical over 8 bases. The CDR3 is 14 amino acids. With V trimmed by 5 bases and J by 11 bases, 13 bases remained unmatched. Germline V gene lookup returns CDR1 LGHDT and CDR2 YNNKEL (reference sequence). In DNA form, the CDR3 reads TGTGCCAGCAGCTTAACCCCAGGGGGCGCCGAGGCTTTCTTT. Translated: CASSLTPGGAEAFF.

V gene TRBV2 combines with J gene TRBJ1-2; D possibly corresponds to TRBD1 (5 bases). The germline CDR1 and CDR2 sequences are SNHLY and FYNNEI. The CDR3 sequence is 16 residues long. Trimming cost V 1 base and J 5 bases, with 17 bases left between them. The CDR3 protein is CASSEEGSRVGYGYTF. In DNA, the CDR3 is TGTGCCAGCAGTGAAGAAGGTTCCAGGGTAGGGTATGGCTACACCTTC.

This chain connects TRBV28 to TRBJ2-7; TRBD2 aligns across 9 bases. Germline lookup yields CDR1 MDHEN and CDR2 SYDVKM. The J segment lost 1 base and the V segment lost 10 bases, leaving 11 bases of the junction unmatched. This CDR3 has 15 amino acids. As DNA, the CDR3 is TGTGCCACCCAAGCGTCTGCGGGAGGGTCCTACGAGCAGTACTTC. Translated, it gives CATQASAGGSYEQYF. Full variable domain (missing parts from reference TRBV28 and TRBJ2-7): DVKVTQSSRYLVKRTGEKVFLECVQDMDHENMFWYRQDPGLGLRLIYFSYDVKMKEKGDIPEGYSVSREKKERFSLILESASTNQTSMYLCATQASAGGSYEQYFGPGTRLTVT.

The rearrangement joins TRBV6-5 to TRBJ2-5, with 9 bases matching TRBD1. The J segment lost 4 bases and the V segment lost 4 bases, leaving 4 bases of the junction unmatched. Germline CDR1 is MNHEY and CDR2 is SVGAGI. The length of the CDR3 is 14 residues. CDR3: CASSSPTGGETQYF. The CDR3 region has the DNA TGTGCCAGCAGTTCTCCGACAGGGGGAGAGACCCAGTACTTC.

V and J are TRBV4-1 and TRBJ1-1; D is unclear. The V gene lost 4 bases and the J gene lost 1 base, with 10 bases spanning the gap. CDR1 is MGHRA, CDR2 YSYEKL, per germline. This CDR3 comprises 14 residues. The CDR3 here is CASSLVRENTEAFF. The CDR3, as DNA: TGCGCCAGCAGCCTGGTCCGGGAGAACACTGAAGCTTTCTTT.

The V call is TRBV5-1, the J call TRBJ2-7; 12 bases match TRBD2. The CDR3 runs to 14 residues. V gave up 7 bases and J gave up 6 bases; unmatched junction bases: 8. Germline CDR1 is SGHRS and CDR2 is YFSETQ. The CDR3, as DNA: TGCGCCAGCGGTACTAGCGGGGGGTTTGCCGAGCAGTACTTC. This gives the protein CASGTSGGFAEQYF.

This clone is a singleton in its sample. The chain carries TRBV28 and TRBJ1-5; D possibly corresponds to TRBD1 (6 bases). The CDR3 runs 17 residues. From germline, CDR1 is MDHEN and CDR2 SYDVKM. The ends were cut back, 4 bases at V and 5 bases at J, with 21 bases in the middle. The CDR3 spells CASSSVDRLSLDQPQHF. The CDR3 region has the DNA TGTGCCAGCAGTTCCGTCGACAGGTTGAGTCTGGATCAGCCCCAGCATTTT.

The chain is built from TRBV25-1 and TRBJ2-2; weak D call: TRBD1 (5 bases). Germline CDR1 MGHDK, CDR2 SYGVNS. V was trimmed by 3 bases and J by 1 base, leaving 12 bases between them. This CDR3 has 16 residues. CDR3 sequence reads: CASSDTFGQNTGELFF. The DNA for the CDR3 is TGTGCCAGCAGTGACACCTTCGGACAGAACACCGGGGAGCTGTTTTTT.

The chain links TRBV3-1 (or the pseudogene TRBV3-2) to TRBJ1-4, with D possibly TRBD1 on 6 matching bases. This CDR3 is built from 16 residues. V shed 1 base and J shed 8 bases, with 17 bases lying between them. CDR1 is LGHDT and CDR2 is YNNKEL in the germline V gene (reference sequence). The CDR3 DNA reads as TGTGCCAGCAGCCAAGGATTTGGGGGGGGCAGGGAAAAACTGTTTTTT. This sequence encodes CASSQGFGGGREKLFF.

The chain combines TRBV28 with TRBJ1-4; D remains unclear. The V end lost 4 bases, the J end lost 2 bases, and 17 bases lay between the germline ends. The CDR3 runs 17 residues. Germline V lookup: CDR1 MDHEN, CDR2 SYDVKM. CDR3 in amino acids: CASSSNPGPGTNEKLFF. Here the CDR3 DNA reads TGTGCCAGCAGTTCGAACCCTGGGCCTGGGACTAATGAAAAACTGTTTTTT.

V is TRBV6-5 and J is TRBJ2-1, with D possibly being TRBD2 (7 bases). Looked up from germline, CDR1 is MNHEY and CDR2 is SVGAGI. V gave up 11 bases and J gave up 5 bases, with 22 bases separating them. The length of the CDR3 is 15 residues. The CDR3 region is CASAGAGALNNEQFF. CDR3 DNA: TGTGCCTCCGCGGGGGCGGGGGCCCTAAACAATGAGCAGTTCTTC.

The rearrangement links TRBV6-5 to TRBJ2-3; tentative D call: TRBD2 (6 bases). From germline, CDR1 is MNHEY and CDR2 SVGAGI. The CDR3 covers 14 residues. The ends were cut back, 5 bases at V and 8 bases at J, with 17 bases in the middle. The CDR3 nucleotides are TGTGCCAGCAGTAGTGAATGGGGGAGGAGTACGCAGTATTTT. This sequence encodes CASSSEWGRSTQYF.

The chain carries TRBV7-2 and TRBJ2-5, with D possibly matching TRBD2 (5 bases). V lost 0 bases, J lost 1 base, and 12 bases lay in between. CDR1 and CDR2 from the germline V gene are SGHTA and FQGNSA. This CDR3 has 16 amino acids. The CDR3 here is CASSLAGRGTQETQYF. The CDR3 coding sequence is TGTGCCAGCAGCTTAGCGGGCCGGGGAACCCAAGAGACCCAGTACTTC.